Each of the 27 T cell receptor beta chains below was sequenced from the same sample in a study of cytomegalovirus exposure and HLA in healthy donors. TCRdb's copy holds only in-frame clones and misses some; the assay was immunoSEQ multiplex PCR. The table shows over 150,000 clones, with about 96% occurring only once. Source material: PBMCs. Every receptor here comes from a woman between 18 and 30 years old in good health and CMV-seronegative.

The rearrangement links TRBV14 to TRBJ2-7; D is ambiguous. Trimming stripped 6 bases from V and 4 bases from J, with 10 bases between. Germline loops: CDR1 SGHDN, CDR2 FVKESK. This CDR3 has 12 residues. The CDR3 coding sequence is TGTGCCAGCAGTCTCGCCGGTTACGAGCAGTACTTC. Translating gives CASSLAGYEQYF.

This rearrangement joins TRBV7-3 to TRBJ2-3; 9 bases align to TRBD2. This CDR3 has 16 amino acids. CDR1 SGHTA and CDR2 FQGTGA come from the germline V gene. V shed 6 bases and J 0 bases; nucleotides not matched to a gene: 7. The CDR3 reads CASSSSGGHSTDTQYF. The DNA for the CDR3 is TGTGCCAGCAGTTCAAGCGGGGGGCACAGCACAGATACGCAGTATTTT.

This chain joins TRBV19 and TRBJ1-5; possibly TRBD1 for D (5 bases). Germline-derived CDR1 and CDR2 are LNHDA and SQIVND (reference sequence). V lost 3 bases and J 2 bases, leaving 17 bases between the germline ends. The CDR3 has 17 residues. The CDR3 reads CASSIGRGPRGNQPQHF. CDR3 in DNA: TGTGCCAGTAGTATCGGTAGGGGTCCGCGTGGCAATCAGCCCCAGCATTTT.

The chain uses TRBV5-6 and TRBJ1-4; perhaps TRBD1 as D (6 bases). The CDR3 extends over 15 amino acids. V was pared by 2 bases and J by 10 bases, with 18 bases between. The germline V gene encodes CDR1 SGHDT and CDR2 YYEEEE. CDR3: CASSLTGTTGGKLFF. CDR3 in DNA: TGTGCCAGCAGCTTAACCGGGACAACTGGAGGAAAACTGTTTTTT.

V and J are TRBV19 and TRBJ1-5; D remains unclear. Germline V gene lookup returns CDR1 LNHDA and CDR2 SQIVND (reference sequence). Trimming removed 2 bases at V and 5 bases at J, with 10 bases between. The CDR3 extends over 14 amino acids. The CDR3 reads CASSINWGDQPQHF. Here the CDR3 DNA reads TGTGCCAGTAGTATAAACTGGGGAGATCAGCCCCAGCATTTT.

The chain couples TRBV19 to TRBJ2-6; D is undetermined. Between the trimmed V and J ends, which lost 7 bases and 3 bases, there was a span of 13 bases. CDR1 is LNHDA and CDR2 is SQIVND in the germline V gene (reference sequence). CDR3 length equals 15 residues. CDR3 bases: TGTGCCAGTATGTCCCAGGCTGGTGGGGCCAACGTCCTGACTTTC. Its protein is CASMSQAGGANVLTF.

The genes are TRBV11-3 and TRBJ2-2; D uncertain. The CDR3 runs to 13 residues. The germline V gene has CDR1 SGHNT and CDR2 YENEEA. The V and J ends lost 0 bases and 6 bases respectively, with 5 bases between them. CDR3 bases: TGTGCCAGCAGCTTAGACTATGCCGGGGAGCTGTTTTTT. It translates to CASSLDYAGELFF.

Written as DNA, the CDR3 is TGTGCCACCAGCAGACCCCTAGCGGGCGAGCAGTACTTC. It codes for CATSRPLAGEQYF. The chain is built from TRBV15 and TRBJ2-7; 8 bases are a match to TRBD2. J lost 6 bases, V lost 2 bases, and 3 bases had no gene match. The CDR3 consists of 13 residues. CDR1 is LNHNV, CDR2 YYDKDF, per germline (reference sequence).

V is TRBV28 and J is TRBJ1-2, with 7 bases aligning to TRBD1. Germline V gene sequence: CDR1 MDHEN, CDR2 SYDVKM. The J segment lost 5 bases and the V segment lost 5 bases, leaving 5 bases of the junction unmatched. The CDR3 is 13 amino acids. CDR3 protein: CASSPLTGYGYTF. Written as DNA, the CDR3 is TGTGCCAGCAGTCCTCTGACAGGGTATGGCTACACCTTC.

This rearrangement joins TRBV11-2 to TRBJ1-4, with TRBD1 matching over 8 bases. The CDR3 runs 17 residues. Germline CDR1 and CDR2: SGHAT and FQNNGV. V lost 5 bases, J lost 6 bases, and 14 bases stayed unmatched. CDR3 coding DNA: TGTGCCAGCAGCCGAGGACAGGGCCTAGGTGTAGATGAAAAACTGTTTTTT. Translated: CASSRGQGLGVDEKLFF.

This clone was found once. The V call is TRBV7-2, the J call TRBJ2-4, with D possibly TRBD2 on 7 matching bases. Germline loops: CDR1 SGHTA, CDR2 FQGNSA. Trimming pared 0 bases from V and 1 base from J, leaving 10 bases between. The CDR3 loop spans 16 amino acids. CDR3 amino acids: CASSLAGGAAKNIQYF. CDR3 DNA: TGTGCCAGCAGCTTAGCAGGGGGGGCCGCCAAAAACATTCAGTACTTC.

The chain employs TRBV7-2 and TRBJ2-5; D is unclear. Trimming pared 5 bases from V and 4 bases from J, leaving 5 bases between. Per germline, CDR1 SGHTA and CDR2 FQGNSA. CDR3 length: 11 amino acids. CDR3 nucleotide sequence: TGTGCCAGCAGCCGAGGAGAGACCCAGTACTTC. Translated, it gives CASSRGETQYF.

The V call is TRBV6-1, the J call TRBJ1-2; TRBD1 aligns across 8 bases. The J segment lost 3 bases and the V segment lost 7 bases, leaving 4 bases of the junction unmatched. This CDR3 comprises 13 residues. The germline V gene has CDR1 MNHNS and CDR2 SASEGT. Here the CDR3 DNA reads TGTGCCAGCAACGGACAGGGTGACTATGGCTACACCTTC. This translates into CASNGQGDYGYTF.

CDR3 sequence reads: CASSFGGGRQEQYF. The CDR3 region has the DNA TGTGCCAGCAGTTTTGGGGGGGGGCGTCAAGAGCAGTACTTC. The V and J genes are TRBV27 and TRBJ2-7; D perhaps matches TRBD2 (7 bases). This CDR3 region has 14 residues. CDR1 is MNHEY and CDR2 is SMNVEV in the germline V gene (reference sequence). The ends were cut back, 3 bases at V and 7 bases at J, with 16 bases in the middle.

The gene calls are TRBV9 and TRBJ2-5, with TRBD1 as a possible D gene (6 bases). Germline V lookup: CDR1 SGDLS, CDR2 YYNGEE. The CDR3 has 14 amino acids. Trimming took off 5 bases at V and 2 bases at J, with 13 bases between the two ends. The CDR3 region is CASSRPTGQETQYF. DNA of the CDR3: TGTGCCAGCAGTAGACCGACAGGACAAGAGACCCAGTACTTC.

The chain joins TRBV19 to TRBJ1-1, with 7 bases lining up with TRBD1. This CDR3 contains 14 residues. The ends lost 4 bases at V and 6 bases at J; junction bases unmatched: 8. CDR1 and CDR2 from the germline V gene are LNHDA and SQIVND (reference sequence). The DNA for the CDR3 is TGTGCCAGTAGTACCGATCAGGGGGGCTCTGAAGCTTTCTTT. Protein product: CASSTDQGGSEAFF. Supplemented by reference TRBV19 and TRBJ1-1, the full variable domain reads DGGITQSPKYLFRKEGQNVTLSCEQNLNHDAMYWYRQDPGQGLRLIYYSQIVNDFQKGDIAEGYSVSREKKESFPLTVTSAQKNPTAFYLCASSTDQGGSEAFFGQGTRLTVV.

The chain combines TRBV7-2 with TRBJ2-1, with D perhaps TRBD2 (7 bases). V dropped 1 base and J dropped 4 bases, with 11 bases sitting between them. The CDR3 runs 15 residues. Germline CDR1 reads SGHTA; CDR2 reads FQGNSA. The CDR3 coding sequence is TGTGCCAGCAGCTTAGGAGGGGGGGGGTACAATGAGCAGTTCTTC. As protein: CASSLGGGGYNEQFF.

CDR3 loop: CASSLDRGLGQVNYEQYF. The CDR3 DNA is TGCGCCAGCAGCTTGGATCGGGGGTTAGGGCAGGTGAACTACGAGCAGTACTTC. V and J are TRBV5-1 and TRBJ2-7, with TRBD2 as a possible D gene (6 bases). Germline values: CDR1 SGHRS, CDR2 YFSETQ. V dropped 0 bases and J dropped 3 bases, with 22 bases sitting between them. CDR3 length: 18 amino acids.

The J gene is TRBJ1-1, the V gene TRBV7-3; unclear D gene. CDR1 and CDR2 from the germline V gene are SGHTA and FQGTGA. The CDR3 loop spans 15 amino acids. V was pared by 3 bases and J by 1 base, with 12 bases between. In DNA form, the CDR3 reads TGTGCCAGCAGCTTTTCCGGAGACGGGAACACTGAAGCTTTCTTT. Its translation: CASSFSGDGNTEAFF.

CDR3 coding DNA: TGTGCCAGCAGTTTGACAGAATGGAATGAGCAGTTCTTC. The encoded protein is CASSLTEWNEQFF. The chain carries TRBV27 and TRBJ2-1; possible D gene TRBD1, 5 bases. Between the trimmed V and J ends, which lost 3 bases and 7 bases, there was a span of 10 bases. The CDR3 is 13 residues long. Germline CDR1 reads MNHEY; CDR2 reads SMNVEV (reference sequence).

The genes are TRBV14 and TRBJ2-2; TRBD2 might be the D (6 bases). The CDR3 loop spans 14 amino acids. Looked up from germline, CDR1 is SGHDN and CDR2 is FVKESK. The ends were cut back, 7 bases at V and 6 bases at J, with 15 bases in the middle. CDR3 coding DNA: TGTGCCAGCAACGTCGGGGGAATCCCCGGGGAGCTGTTTTTT. This gives the protein CASNVGGIPGELFF.

The V gene is TRBV29-1, the J gene TRBJ2-2; 10 bases fit TRBD1. Trimming removed 5 bases from V and 4 bases from J; junction bases left unmatched: 1. From germline, CDR1 is SQVTM and CDR2 ANQGSEA. CDR3 length: 13 residues. The CDR3 protein is CSVRTGGTGELFF. The CDR3 bases are TGCAGCGTTCGGACAGGGGGCACCGGGGAGCTGTTTTTT.

This sequence joins TRBV5-5 and TRBJ2-7; D perhaps matches TRBD2 (5 bases). From germline, CDR1 is SGHKS and CDR2 YYEKEE (reference sequence). There are 15 residues in the CDR3. V was clipped by 3 bases and J by 3 bases, with 16 bases between them. Here the CDR3 DNA reads TGTGCCAGCAGCTCGTTACTTGGCACTAGCTACGAGCAGTACTTC. Amino acids: CASSSLLGTSYEQYF.

The chain recombines TRBV2 with TRBJ2-5; D remains ambiguous. The CDR3 has 12 residues. The germline V and J ends were trimmed by 2 bases and 9 bases, with 10 bases remaining between them. Germline V gene sequence: CDR1 SNHLY, CDR2 FYNNEI. In DNA, the CDR3 is TGTGCCAGCAGTGAAACGGTCGTTCCCCAGTACTTC. This encodes CASSETVVPQYF.

This chain joins TRBV9 and TRBJ2-5; 11 positions match TRBD2. Germline trimming cut 4 bases from V and 4 bases from J; bases unmatched to any gene: 6. This CDR3 is 15 amino acids long. The germline CDR1 and CDR2 sequences are SGDLS and YYNGEE. DNA of the CDR3: TGTGCCAGCAGCCTAAGAACTAGCGGGGGAGAGACCCAGTACTTC. Translation gives CASSLRTSGGETQYF.

This chain uses TRBV7-2 with TRBJ2-1; D perhaps matches TRBD2 (6 bases). Trimming left V 5 bases short and J 2 bases short, with 7 bases between. Germline CDR1 is SGHTA and CDR2 is FQGNSA. CDR3 length: 13 amino acids. The CDR3 is CASSAGTYNEQFF. Written as DNA, the CDR3 is TGTGCCAGCAGCGCGGGGACCTACAATGAGCAGTTCTTC.

This chain connects TRBV19 to TRBJ2-3, with 10 bases identical to TRBD2. Losses at the gene ends were 7 bases for V and 0 bases for J; bases not matched to a gene: 10. Germline V gene sequence: CDR1 LNHDA, CDR2 SQIVND (reference sequence). CDR3 length: 17 residues. The CDR3 loop reads CASNSHIAGGSTDTQYF. Written as DNA, the CDR3 is TGTGCCAGTAATTCCCATATAGCGGGGGGTAGCACAGATACGCAGTATTTT.